This TCR beta chain is from a study of blood T cell repertoires in COVID-19. The CDR3 covers 17 residues. Germline CDR1 LGHNA, CDR2 YNFKEQ. Trimming removed 0 bases at V and 4 bases at J, with 17 bases between. Assay: immunoSEQ multiplex PCR; the TCRdb copy retains only in-frame clones and omits some. The sample includes around 80,000 clones, about 80% seen only once; the top ten take roughly 5.6%. Sequenced input: peripheral blood. The chain uses TRBV4-2 and TRBJ2-3; D might be TRBD2 (8 bases). This clonotype originated in a man between 45 and 60 years old with active or convalescent COVID-19. CDR3 DNA: TGTGCCAGCAGCCAAGAGTCCTCGGGGGGGACAGCAGATACGCAGTATTTT. Its translation: CASSQESSGGTADTQYF.